The present entry profiles one T cell receptor (beta chain) with its context. Its antigen is currently unknown. The data originate from a study of CD8+ T cells in alopecia areata. Study-wide results and limits: Within the top 100, expanded CD8+ clones significantly decreased with tofacitinib, as did scalp clonality.

RNA extraction and reverse transcription yielded cDNA as sequencing template. Clones were sequenced by immunoSEQ multiplex PCR, and TCRdb holds only the in-frame ones, with some missing. The table includes 190,000 or so clones, around 58% detected once. Treatment denoted: oral pan-JAK inhibitor, 5-10 mg twice daily. V was trimmed by 1 base and J by 11 bases, leaving 11 bases between them. CDR1 is GTSNPN, CDR2 SVGIG, per germline (reference sequence). The CDR3 consists of 11 residues. The clonotype comes from a human donor with alopecia areata. Sequences were derived from CD8+ T cells sorted from blood, sampled at week 24, from a patient treated with tofacitinib. The chain has TRBV30 and TRBJ1-1; D gene uncertain. The CDR3 DNA sequence: TGTGCCTGGAGTGACGACATGGACGCTTTCTTT. Amino acids: CAWSDDMDAFF.